This T cell receptor beta chain was captured in a study of T cells in Graves' hyperthyroidism and ophthalmopathy. The sample holds many counts of this clonotype. Diagnoses used clinical symptoms, serum thyroxine and TRAb, thyroid ultrasound and orbital computed tomography. V dropped 1 base and J dropped 7 bases, with 11 bases sitting between them. Germline CDR1 is SGHTA and CDR2 is FQGNSA. This CDR3 is 13 amino acids long. TCR beta CDR3 region amplification was performed from RNA transcripts. HTBI primers drove first-round RT-PCR of the TCR CDR3. TCRdb redid the calling of the multiplex PCR reads with MiXCR, one entry per CDR3 protein. The data show under 350,000 distinct CDR3 sequences, 17% seen once.

The clonotype comes from a woman aged 60-70 years with Graves' ophthalmopathy. The chain uses TRBV7-2 and TRBJ2-7; no definite D call. The specimen sequenced was blood. For the CDR3, the DNA is TGTGCCAGCAGCTTAGGCCCCCTCTGGGAGCAGTACTTC. This codes for CASSLGPLWEQYF.